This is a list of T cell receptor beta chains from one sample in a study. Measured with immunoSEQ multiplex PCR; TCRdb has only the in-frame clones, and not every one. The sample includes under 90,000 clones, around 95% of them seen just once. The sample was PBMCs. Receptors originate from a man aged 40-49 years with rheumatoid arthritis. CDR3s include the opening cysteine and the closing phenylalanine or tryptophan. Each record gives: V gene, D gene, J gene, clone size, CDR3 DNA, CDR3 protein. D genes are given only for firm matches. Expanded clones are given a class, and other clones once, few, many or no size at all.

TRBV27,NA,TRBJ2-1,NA,TGTGCCAGCAGTCCCCACTTGAGGGGCAATGAGCAGTTCTTC,CASSPHLRGNEQFF
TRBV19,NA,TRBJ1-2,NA,TGTGCCAGTAGACTGAGGTCAAGCACTAACTATGGCTACACCTTC,CASRLRSSTNYGYTF
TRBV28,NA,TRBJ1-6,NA,TGTGCCAGCAGGGGGACTGGGCTTAGCTCCTATAATTCACCCCTCCACTTT,CASRGTGLSSYNSPLHF
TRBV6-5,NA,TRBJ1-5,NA,TGTGCCAGCAGTTCCGGATCTAATCAGCCCCAGCATTTT,CASSSGSNQPQHF
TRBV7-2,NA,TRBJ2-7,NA,TGTGCCAGCAGCAATAACGGGGAGCAGTACTTC,CASSNNGEQYF
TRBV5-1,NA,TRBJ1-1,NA,TGCGCCAGCAGCTTGGACAGGTCGGGCACTGAAGCTTTCTTT,CASSLDRSGTEAFF
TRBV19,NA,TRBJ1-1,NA,TGTGCCAGTAGTATGTATGGCCCGGAGGTCACTGAAGCTTTCTTT,CASSMYGPEVTEAFF
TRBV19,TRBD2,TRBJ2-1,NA,TGTGCCAGTAGTATCTGGGCTAGCGGGAGAGGCGATGAGCAGTTCTTC,CASSIWASGRGDEQFF
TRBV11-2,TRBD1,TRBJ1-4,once,TGTGCCAGCAGCCCAGAGAGGCGGGACAGGGTATCTTTTTTT,CASSPERRDRVSFF
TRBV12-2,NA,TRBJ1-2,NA,TGTGCAAGTCGCCCGGACGCCCAAGGGTACTATGGCTACACCTTC,CASRPDAQGYYGYTF
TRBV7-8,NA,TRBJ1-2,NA,TGTGCCAGCAGCTTAGGGCGGACAAAAAACTATGGCTACACCTTC,CASSLGRTKNYGYTF
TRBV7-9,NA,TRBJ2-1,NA,TGTGCCAGCAGCCCAAGACCGAACTACAATGAGCAGTTCTTC,CASSPRPNYNEQFF
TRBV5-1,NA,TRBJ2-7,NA,TGCGCCAGCAGGGAGGGACTGGCGGATACCTACGAGCAGTACTTC,CASREGLADTYEQYF
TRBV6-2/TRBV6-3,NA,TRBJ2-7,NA,TGTGCCAGCAGTTTGGTTGGCTACGAGCAGTACTTC,CASSLVGYEQYF
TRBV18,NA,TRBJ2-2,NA,TGTGCCAGCTCATTAAATAGCGGAGAGAACACCGGGGAGCTGTTTTTT,CASSLNSGENTGELFF
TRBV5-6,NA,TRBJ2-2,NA,TGTGCCAGCAGCTGGACAGTCACCGGGGAGCTGTTTTTT,CASSWTVTGELFF
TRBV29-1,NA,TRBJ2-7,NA,TGCAGCGTTGAGGGCCGAAGAAGGAACGAGCAGTACTTC,CSVEGRRRNEQYF
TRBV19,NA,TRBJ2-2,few,TGTGCCAGTCAGAGGGATTTGAACACCGGGGAGCTGTTTTTT,CASQRDLNTGELFF
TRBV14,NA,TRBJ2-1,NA,TGTGCCAGCAGCCAAGTAGGGGCGGATGAGCAGTTCTTC,CASSQVGADEQFF
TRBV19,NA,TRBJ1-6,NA,TGTGCCAGTAGGGAACTACAGGGAATCAATTCACCCCTCCACTTT,CASRELQGINSPLHF
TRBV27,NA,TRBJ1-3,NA,TGTGCCAGCAGTCTCCTTGGGGGGGGCTCTGGAAACACCATATATTTT,CASSLLGGGSGNTIYF
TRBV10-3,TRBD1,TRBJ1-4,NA,TGTGCCATCAGTGAAACCGGGACAGATAATGAAAAACTGTTTTTT,CAISETGTDNEKLFF
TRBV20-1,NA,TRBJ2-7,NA,TGCAGTGCTAGTGGGGGGTTTACCTACGAGCAGTACTTC,CSASGGFTYEQYF
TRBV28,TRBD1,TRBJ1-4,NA,TGTGCCAGCAGAGCCAAGCAGGGGGCGACAACTAATGAAAAACTGTTTTTT,CASRAKQGATTNEKLFF
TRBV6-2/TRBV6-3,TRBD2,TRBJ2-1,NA,TGTGCCAGCAGTTACCCCCCGTTGAATCTAGCGGGGGACCACAATGAGCAGTTCTTC,CASSYPPLNLAGDHNEQFF
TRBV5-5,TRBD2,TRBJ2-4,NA,TGTGCCAGCAGCTTGGCCGTCGCTAGCGGGATCGAAAACATTCAGTACTTC,CASSLAVASGIENIQYF
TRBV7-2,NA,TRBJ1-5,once,TGTGCCAGCAGCCCCTTGGGGGGTTCCCAGCCCCAGCATTTT,CASSPLGGSQPQHF
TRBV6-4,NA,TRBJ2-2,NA,TGTGCCAGCAGCTCACATGGGGGGGCGCCGAACACCGGGGAGCTGTTTTTT,CASSSHGGAPNTGELFF
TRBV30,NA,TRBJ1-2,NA,TGTGCCTGGAGTGTACGGGCCCGACGGGGCTACACCTTC,CAWSVRARRGYTF
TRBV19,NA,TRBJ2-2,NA,TGTGCCAGCAGCCCCGGGACACCTAGGGGGAAAACCGGGGAGCTGTTTTTT,CASSPGTPRGKTGELFF
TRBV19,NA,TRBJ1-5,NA,TGTGCCAGTAGGGCAGCTCCCGAGGGAAATCAGCCCCAGCATTTT,CASRAAPEGNQPQHF
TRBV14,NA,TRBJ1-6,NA,TGTGCCAGCAGCCAAGTTGGTGTCCGCTCACCCCTCCACTTT,CASSQVGVRSPLHF
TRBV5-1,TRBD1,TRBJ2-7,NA,TGCGCCAGCAGCTTGAGTGGGACAGGGATTCGTGGCGAGCAGTACTTC,CASSLSGTGIRGEQYF
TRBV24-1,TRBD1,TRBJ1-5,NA,TGTGCCACCAGTGATTCCACAGGGGGCTCTATTCAGCCCCAGCATTTT,CATSDSTGGSIQPQHF
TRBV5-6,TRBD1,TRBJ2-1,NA,TGTGCCAGCAGCGGGCCGGGACAGTCCTACAATGAGCAGTTCTTC,CASSGPGQSYNEQFF
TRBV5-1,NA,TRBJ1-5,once,TGCGCCAGCAGCCCCCTGGGGGGGGGACAGCCCCAGCATTTT,CASSPLGGGQPQHF
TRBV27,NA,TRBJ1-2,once,TGTGCCAGCAGCCGTCAAGTCGGGGCTACGGGCTACACCTTC,CASSRQVGATGYTF
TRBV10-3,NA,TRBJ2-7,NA,TGTGCCATCAGTGAGCACGAAGACTACGAGCAGTACTTC,CAISEHEDYEQYF
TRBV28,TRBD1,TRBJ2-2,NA,TGTGCCAGCAGCCCCACGGGACAGGGGGACCCCGGGGAGCTGTTTTTT,CASSPTGQGDPGELFF
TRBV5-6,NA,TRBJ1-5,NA,TGTGCCAGCAGCTCCCAGGGTGGTCAGCCCCAGCATTTT,CASSSQGGQPQHF
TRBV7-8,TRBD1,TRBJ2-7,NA,TGTGCCAGCAGCTTCCGAGGACAGGGGCGCGACGAGCAGTACTTC,CASSFRGQGRDEQYF